The 16 T cell receptor beta chains in this list originate from one sample, sequenced in a study of blood T cell repertoires in COVID-19. Some clones are missing from TCRdb's copy, which holds only in-frame ones; the method was immunoSEQ multiplex PCR. The data show about 300,000 clones, 80% to 90% seen once. What was sequenced was PBMCs or T cells enriched from blood (not recorded which). Source of these receptors: a woman aged 18-30 years who had recovered from COVID-19.

The chain carries TRBV4-1 and TRBJ2-7; D is unclear. Germline V gene sequence: CDR1 MGHRA, CDR2 YSYEKL. The V end lost 3 bases, the J end lost 2 bases, and 8 bases lay between the germline ends. This CDR3 is 13 amino acids long. The CDR3 region has the DNA TGCGCCAGCAGCCAGTATGGGCCCTACGAGCAGTACTTC. Amino acids: CASSQYGPYEQYF.

In its sample, this clone was seen once. The chain couples TRBV19 to TRBJ1-1, with no clear D. Germline loops: CDR1 LNHDA, CDR2 SQIVND (reference sequence). V dropped 7 bases and J dropped 4 bases, with 13 bases sitting between them. CDR3 length: 13 residues. The CDR3 is CASNPGPGTEAFF. For the CDR3, the DNA is TGTGCCAGTAATCCCGGCCCAGGCACTGAAGCTTTCTTT.

This rearrangement joins TRBV10-3 to TRBJ1-2, with D possibly TRBD1 on 6 matching bases. Between the trimmed V and J ends, which lost 2 bases and 14 bases, there was a span of 12 bases. The CDR3 length is 11 residues. CDR1 is ENHRY, CDR2 SYGVKD, per germline. CDR3: CAISEGQHWTF. The CDR3, as DNA: TGTGCCATCAGTGAGGGACAGCACTGGACCTTC.

The gene calls are TRBV15 and TRBJ2-7, with 7 positions matching TRBD1. V lost 1 base, J lost 0 bases, and 0 bases stayed unmatched. This CDR3 spans 14 amino acids. The germline gives CDR1 LNHNV, CDR2 YYDKDF (reference sequence). In nucleotides, the CDR3 is TGTGCCACCAGCAGAGGACAGGGCTCCTACGAGCAGTACTTC. It specifies CATSRGQGSYEQYF.

The gene calls are TRBV19 and TRBJ2-3; 8 bases agree with TRBD2. Germline lookup yields CDR1 LNHDA and CDR2 SQIVND (reference sequence). This CDR3 comprises 14 residues. Unmatched junction bases numbered 7, after V lost 5 bases and J lost 6 bases. CDR3 bases: TGTGCCAGTAGTTTCGGGACTAGGGGGGATACGCAGTATTTT. This translates into CASSFGTRGDTQYF.

The chain combines TRBV27 with TRBJ2-7, with 8 bases matching TRBD1. This CDR3 has 14 amino acids. Germline CDR1 is MNHEY and CDR2 is SMNVEV (reference sequence). V lost 5 bases to trimming and J lost 5 bases; unmatched junction nucleotides: 8. CDR3 bases: TGTGCCAGCAGTCCCCGGACAGGGCATCACGAGCAGTACTTC. This translates into CASSPRTGHHEQYF.

V and J are TRBV30 and TRBJ2-2; possibly TRBD1 for D (5 bases). CDR1 and CDR2 (germline): GTSNPN, SVGIG (reference sequence). The length of the CDR3 is 14 residues. V shed 4 bases and J shed 3 bases, with 12 bases lying between them. CDR3 residues: CAWKAGSHTGELFF. The CDR3 DNA reads TGTGCCTGGAAAGCAGGGTCGCACACCGGGGAGCTGTTTTTT.

The V and J genes are TRBV27 and TRBJ2-5; a weak D match, TRBD2 (5 bases). CDR1 is MNHEY and CDR2 is SMNVEV in the germline V gene (reference sequence). The CDR3 runs 14 residues. V shed 2 bases and J shed 0 bases, with 7 bases lying between them. CDR3 region: CASSLAGHQETQYF. The CDR3 bases are TGTGCCAGCAGTTTAGCGGGTCACCAAGAGACCCAGTACTTC.

This rearrangement joins TRBV19 to TRBJ1-3; D may be TRBD1 (5 bases). There are 15 residues in the CDR3. V was pared by 3 bases and J by 3 bases, with 12 bases between. The germline V gene encodes CDR1 LNHDA and CDR2 SQIVND (reference sequence). CDR3 sequence: CASSMVTAHGNTIYF. In DNA form, the CDR3 reads TGTGCCAGTAGTATGGTGACAGCCCATGGAAACACCATATATTTT. The full variable domain, its missing parts supplied by reference TRBV19 and TRBJ1-3, is DGGITQSPKYLFRKEGQNVTLSCEQNLNHDAMYWYRQDPGQGLRLIYYSQIVNDFQKGDIAEGYSVSREKKESFPLTVTSAQKNPTAFYLCASSMVTAHGNTIYFGEGSWLTVV.

V usage is TRBV30 and J usage is TRBJ1-3, with 9 bases lining up with TRBD1. The germline CDR1 and CDR2 sequences are GTSNPN and SVGIG (reference sequence). CDR3 length equals 14 residues. The J segment lost 2 bases and the V segment lost 3 bases, leaving 2 bases of the junction unmatched. CDR3 loop: CAWSDRGAGNTIYF. As DNA, the CDR3 is TGTGCCTGGAGCGACAGGGGGGCTGGAAACACCATATATTTT. The full variable domain, its missing parts supplied by reference TRBV30 and TRBJ1-3, is SQTIHQWPATLVQPVGSPLSLECTVEGTSNPNLYWYRQAAGRGLQLLFYSVGIGQISSEVPQNLSASRPQDRQFILSSKKLLLSDSGFYLCAWSDRGAGNTIYFGEGSWLTVV.

The rearrangement joins TRBV5-1 to TRBJ2-5; 7 nucleotides line up with TRBD1. Per the germline V gene, CDR1 is SGHRS and CDR2 is YFSETQ. The trim removed 5 bases at V and 4 bases at J, leaving 11 bases unmatched. This CDR3 comprises 15 residues. The CDR3 is CASSLRQGFGETQYF. The DNA for the CDR3 is TGCGCCAGCAGTCTTAGACAGGGTTTCGGAGAGACCCAGTACTTC.

The genes are TRBV27 and TRBJ1-1, with D possibly matching TRBD1 (6 bases). This CDR3 contains 15 residues. V was shortened by 2 bases and J by 4 bases, with 14 bases between the two germline ends. The germline CDR1 and CDR2 sequences are MNHEY and SMNVEV (reference sequence). The CDR3 spells CASSLRGALSTEAFF. CDR3 nucleotides: TGTGCCAGCAGTTTACGGGGGGCGCTATCCACTGAAGCTTTCTTT.

The rearrangement uses TRBV28 and TRBJ1-2, with D possibly matching TRBD1 (5 bases). This CDR3 contains 16 residues. The V gene's germline CDR1 is MDHEN and CDR2 SYDVKM. The V and J ends lost 5 bases and 4 bases respectively, with 20 bases between them. In DNA form, the CDR3 reads TGTGCCAGCAGTCCTGGGGGGGGAGGGTTCGGCTATGGCTACACCTTC. Protein: CASSPGGGGFGYGYTF.

Many counts were recorded for this clone. The gene calls are TRBV2 and TRBJ1-2, with TRBD1 as a possible D gene (5 bases). CDR1 and CDR2 (germline): SNHLY, FYNNEI. CDR3 length: 15 amino acids. V lost 2 bases, J lost 1 base, and 11 bases lay in between. The CDR3 sequence is CASSERAGINYGYTF. The CDR3 nucleotides read TGTGCCAGCAGTGAAAGGGCAGGGATTAACTATGGCTACACCTTC. The variable domain in full, with the rest retrieved from reference TRBV2 and TRBJ1-2, is EPEVTQTPSHQVTQMGQEVILRCVPISNHLYFYWYRQILGQKVEFLVSFYNNEISEKSEIFDDQFSVERPDGSNFTLKIRSTKLEDSAMYFCASSERAGINYGYTFGSGTRLTVV.

The rearrangement links TRBV27 to TRBJ1-2; a weak D match, TRBD1 (5 bases). Germline loops: CDR1 MNHEY, CDR2 SMNVEV (reference sequence). Trimming removed 8 bases at V and 7 bases at J, with 17 bases between. CDR3 size: 13 residues. This CDR3 is CASAPSWGSGYTF. The CDR3 coding sequence is TGTGCCAGCGCTCCCTCTTGGGGCAGTGGCTACACCTTC.

This clone was recorded once. The chain joins TRBV13 to TRBJ2-5; D may be TRBD2 (5 bases). Germline V gives CDR1 PRHDT, CDR2 FYEKMQ (reference sequence). The germline V and J ends were trimmed by 0 bases and 1 base, with 6 bases remaining between them. The CDR3 totals 14 residues. CDR3 nucleotide sequence: TGTGCCAGCAGCTTAGGGACTACCCAAGAGACCCAGTACTTC. Amino acid sequence: CASSLGTTQETQYF.